A selection of T cell receptor beta chains follows, all from one sample in a study of CD8+ T cells in alopecia areata. Using immunoSEQ multiplex PCR, the repertoire was profiled, and TCRdb retains in-frame clones only, with some absent. The repertoire has around 200,000 clones, around three fifths of them found once; the top ten carry around an eighth. Sequenced material: CD8+ T cells sorted from blood, taken at week 24, from a patient treated with tofacitinib. The receptors were gathered from a human donor with alopecia areata. Each CDR3 is given with its conserved first and last residue. The D gene is left open where the match is weak. Where a row states a size, it is once, few, many or the class of an expanded clone; other rows omit it.

>TRBJ2-1|-|TRBV27|-
TGTGCCAGCAGTTTAGGGGGGCCTTACAATGAGCAGTTCTTC
CASSLGGPYNEQFF
>TRBJ1-5|-|TRBV7-9|-
TGTGCCAGCAGCTTAGGGGGCCTTCAGGGGAGCAATCAGCCCCAGCATTTT
CASSLGGLQGSNQPQHF
>TRBJ1-1|-|TRBV29-1|TRBD1
TGCAGCGTTGAGGGCTACGGGACAGGGGTCACTGAAGCTTTCTTT
CSVEGYGTGVTEAFF
>TRBJ2-7|-|TRBV9|TRBD1
TGTGCCAGCGGGCAGGGGGAATCCTACGAGCAGTACTTC
CASGQGESYEQYF
>TRBJ2-5|-|TRBV6-1|-
TGTGCCAGCAGCCCCTCGGGGCTAGCTGCGGAGACCCAGTACTTC
CASSPSGLAAETQYF
>TRBJ1-4|-|TRBV5-1|TRBD1
TGCGCCAGCAGCTTCGGGACAGCTAATGAAAAACTGTTTTTT
CASSFGTANEKLFF
>TRBJ1-5|-|TRBV9|-
TGTGCCAGCAGCACGGGGGGGACGGGACAGCCCCAGCATTTT
CASSTGGTGQPQHF
>TRBJ1-5|-|TRBV2|TRBD1
TGTGCCAGCAGTGTCCGGACAGGAGCTAATCAGCCCCAGCATTTT
CASSVRTGANQPQHF
>TRBJ2-7|-|TRBV5-6|-
TGTGCCAGCGGTAACGGGTACGAGCAGTACTTC
CASGNGYEQYF
>TRBJ2-1|once|TRBV11-2|-
TGTGCCAGCAGCTTTTGGGCGGGGAGCTCCTACAATGAGCAGTTCTTC
CASSFWAGSSYNEQFF
>TRBJ1-5|-|TRBV30|-
TGTGCCTGGAGTGTAGGACTGGGGAGGGGCAATCAGCCCCAGCATTTT
CAWSVGLGRGNQPQHF
>TRBJ2-7|-|TRBV27|TRBD2
TGTGCCAGCAGTACTATCGCCCGTCTAGCGGGGCACTACGAGCAGTACTTC
CASSTIARLAGHYEQYF
>TRBJ2-7|-|TRBV27|TRBD1
TGTGCCAGCAGCCTCCGGGACAGGGGCCACGAGCAGTACTTC
CASSLRDRGHEQYF
>TRBJ2-7|-|TRBV11-2|-
TGTGCCAGCAGCTTAGAGGGGGACTACGAGCAGTACTTC
CASSLEGDYEQYF
>TRBJ2-4|-|TRBV6-5|-
TGTGCCAGCAGCCACTCCGGGACGGGCAAAAACATTCAGTACTTC
CASSHSGTGKNIQYF
>TRBJ1-5|-|TRBV2|-
TGTGCCAGCAGTAGCTCCTTACCACCTAATCAGCCCCAGCATTTT
CASSSSLPPNQPQHF
>TRBJ1-2|few|TRBV12-5|TRBD1
TGTGCTAGTGGTTTGCCGGACAGGGGGTATGGCTACACCTTC
CASGLPDRGYGYTF
>TRBJ1-6|-|TRBV5-6|-
TGTGCCAGCAGCTCGGGCTCACCCCTCCACTTT
CASSSGSPLHF
>TRBJ2-2|-|TRBV6-1|-
TGTGCCAGCAGCCGGGGGCGGGGCACCGGGGAGCTGTTTTTT
CASSRGRGTGELFF
>TRBJ1-1|-|TRBV19|TRBD1
TGTGCCAGTAGTATAGGTACAGGGGAGGTCACTGAAGCTTTCTTT
CASSIGTGEVTEAFF
>TRBJ2-3|-|TRBV4-1|-
TGCGCCAGCAGCCAAGACCTTAGCACAGATACGCAGTATTTT
CASSQDLSTDTQYF
>TRBJ2-7|-|TRBV30|-
TGTGCCTGGAGTGTGTGGGCCTACGAGCAGTACTTC
CAWSVWAYEQYF
>TRBJ1-2|few|TRBV30|-
TGTGCCTGGAGCGGGGCGTTGGGGGGCTACACCTTC
CAWSGALGGYTF
>TRBJ2-5|-|TRBV13|TRBD1
TGTGCCAGCAGCAATCAGGAAGGGGGACAGGTGAAGACCCAGTACTTC
CASSNQEGGQVKTQYF
>TRBJ2-4|-|TRBV29-1|TRBD1
TGCAGCGTTGAAGAAGCGGGACAGGGGGTCATTCAGTACTTC
CSVEEAGQGVIQYF
>TRBJ2-7|-|TRBV5-6|-
TGTGCCAGCAGCAGCGGGACAGCCTACGAGCAGTACTTC
CASSSGTAYEQYF
>TRBJ2-1|-|TRBV5-1|-
TGCGCCAGCAGCTCAGAGTACAATGAGCAGTTCTTC
CASSSEYNEQFF
>TRBJ2-1|-|TRBV15|TRBD1
TGTGCCACCAGCGCCGACAGGGGGGATGAGCAGTTCTTC
CATSADRGDEQFF
>TRBJ2-7|-|TRBV29-1|TRBD1
TGCAGCGTCAGAGGGGGCATCAACTACGAGCAGTACTTC
CSVRGGINYEQYF
>TRBJ1-5|-|TRBV5-6|-
TGTGCCAGCAGTCGTCTGATGGGGGGTCAGCCCCAGCATTTT
CASSRLMGGQPQHF
>TRBJ1-1|few|TRBV4-1|-
TGCGCCAGCAGCCAAGTTAAAAGGGGCACTGAAGCTTTCTTT
CASSQVKRGTEAFF
>TRBJ1-1|-|TRBV29-1|-
TGCAGCGTTGGCCGGGCGGCAGCGAACACTGAAGCTTTCTTT
CSVGRAAANTEAFF
>TRBJ2-1|few|TRBV14|-
TGTGCCAGCAGCCAAGTCTCTGGCCAGAAGTTCTTC
CASSQVSGQKFF
>TRBJ1-2|-|TRBV14|-
TGTGCCAGCAGCCAACTGTTTAACTATGGCTACACCTTC
CASSQLFNYGYTF
>TRBJ2-2|-|TRBV7-9|TRBD1
TGTGCCAGCAGCCCAACAGGGGGCGAGAACACCGGGGAGCTGTTTTTT
CASSPTGGENTGELFF
>TRBJ2-7|-|TRBV4-1|-
TGCGCCAGCAGCCAAGGCGTCGGATCCCCCTACGAGCAGTACTTC
CASSQGVGSPYEQYF
>TRBJ2-7|few|TRBV19|TRBD1
TGTGCCAGTAGTGACGACAGGGGAGGCTCCTACGAGCAGTACTTC
CASSDDRGGSYEQYF
>TRBJ1-6|few|TRBV27|-
TGTGCCAGCAGTCCCCCGGGAGTAAATTCACCCCTCCACTTT
CASSPPGVNSPLHF
>TRBJ2-7|-|TRBV7-6|TRBD1
TGTGCCAGCAGCTACGGGACAGGGGGCGAGCAGTACTTC
CASSYGTGGEQYF
>TRBJ2-1|-|TRBV30|TRBD2
TGTGCCGGGCTAGCGGGGGGGCCTAATGAGCAGTTCTTC
CAGLAGGPNEQFF
>TRBJ1-3|-|TRBV27|-
TGTGCCAGCTGGCCGAGCTCTGGAAACACCATATATTTT
CASWPSSGNTIYF
>TRBJ2-7|-|TRBV13|-
TGTGCCAGCAGCGTAGGGGTCTCGGAGCAGTACTTC
CASSVGVSEQYF
>TRBJ2-5|-|TRBV2|-
TGTGCCATACAAGAGACCCAGTACTTC
CAIQETQYF
>TRBJ1-1|few|TRBV30|TRBD1
TGTGCCTGGAGTCGGACAGGAAACACTGAAGCTTTCTTT
CAWSRTGNTEAFF
>TRBJ1-2|-|TRBV9|TRBD1
TGTGCCAGCAGCTCACAGGGGTGGAACGGCTACACCTTC
CASSSQGWNGYTF
>TRBJ2-5|-|TRBV5-6|TRBD2
TGTGCCAGCAGCAGGGGAGGGGAAGAGACCCAGTACTTC
CASSRGGEETQYF
>TRBJ1-2|few|TRBV7-9|-
TGTGCCAGCAGCTATACCTCCTATGGCTACACCTTC
CASSYTSYGYTF
>TRBJ1-1|few|TRBV2|-
TGTGCCAGCGTGTCGGGGCAGGGAGCTTTCTTT
CASVSGQGAFF
>TRBJ2-1|few|TRBV12-5|-
TGTGCTAGTGGTTTGGTAGGGTGGAGGGGGCCGAGCTCCTACAATGAGCAGTTCTTC
CASGLVGWRGPSSYNEQFF
>TRBJ2-1|-|TRBV4-1|-
TGCGCCAGCAGCCCCACCCAAGGATCCTACAATGAGCAGTTCTTC
CASSPTQGSYNEQFF
>TRBJ1-6|few|TRBV15|TRBD1
TGTGCCACCAGCATGGCGCTATTACAGGGGCGGCGCCCCCTCCACTTT
CATSMALLQGRRPLHF
>TRBJ2-5|few|TRBV7-9|TRBD2
TGTGCCAGCAGCGCCCCGGGGGGTCAAGAGACCCAGTACTTC
CASSAPGGQETQYF